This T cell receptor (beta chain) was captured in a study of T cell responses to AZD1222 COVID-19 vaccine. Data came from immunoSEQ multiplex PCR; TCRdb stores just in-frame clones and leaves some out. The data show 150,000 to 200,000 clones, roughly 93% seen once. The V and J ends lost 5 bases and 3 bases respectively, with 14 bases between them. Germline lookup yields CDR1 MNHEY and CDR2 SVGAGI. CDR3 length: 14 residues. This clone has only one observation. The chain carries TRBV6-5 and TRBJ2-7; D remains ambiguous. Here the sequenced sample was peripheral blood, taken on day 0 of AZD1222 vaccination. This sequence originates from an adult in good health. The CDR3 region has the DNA TGTGCCAGCAGTCTTACTTCAACCTTCTACGAGCAGTACTTC. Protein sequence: CASSLTSTFYEQYF.